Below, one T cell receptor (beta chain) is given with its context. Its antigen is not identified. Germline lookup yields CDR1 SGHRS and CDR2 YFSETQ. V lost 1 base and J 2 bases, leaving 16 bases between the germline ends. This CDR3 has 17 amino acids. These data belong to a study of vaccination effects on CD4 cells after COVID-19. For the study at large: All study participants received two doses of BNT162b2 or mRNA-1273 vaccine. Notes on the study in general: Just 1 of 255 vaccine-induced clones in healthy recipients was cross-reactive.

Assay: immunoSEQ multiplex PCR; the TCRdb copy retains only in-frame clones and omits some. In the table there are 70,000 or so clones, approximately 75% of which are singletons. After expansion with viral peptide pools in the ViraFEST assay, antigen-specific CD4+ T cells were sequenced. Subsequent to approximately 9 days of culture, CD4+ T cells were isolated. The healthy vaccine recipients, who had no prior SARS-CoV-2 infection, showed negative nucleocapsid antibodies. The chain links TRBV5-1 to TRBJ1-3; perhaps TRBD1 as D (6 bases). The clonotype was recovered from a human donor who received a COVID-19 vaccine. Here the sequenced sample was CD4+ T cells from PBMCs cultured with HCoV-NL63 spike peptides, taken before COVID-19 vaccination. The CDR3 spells CASSLRLGGTPGNTIYF. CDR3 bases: TGCGCCAGCAGCTTGAGGTTGGGGGGGACACCTGGAAACACCATATATTTT.